The 25 T cell receptor beta chains given below trace back to one sample, sequenced in a study of blood T cell repertoires in COVID-19 (TCRdb year 2020). Libraries were made using the immunoSEQ multiplex PCR assay. Entries here come from immuneACCESS through TCRdb and include only in-frame sequences with V and J called. Some clones fail to appear in such tables; in the studies checked, an unresolved V gene covers under half of the shortfall, and the cause of the remainder is unknown. This sample has about 220,000 clones in its table, and 80% of those were observed once. Clones ranked in the top ten supply roughly 7% of the sample. The sequenced material came from peripheral blood. These receptors all come from a woman in her 70s with acute or convalescent COVID-19.

The chain links TRBV4-3 to TRBJ2-2, with TRBD2 matching 10 bases. The CDR3 spans 18 residues. Looked up from germline, CDR1 is LGHNA and CDR2 is YSLEER. The trim removed 2 bases at V and 4 bases at J, leaving 10 bases unmatched. CDR3 loop: CASSQILSGGAPTGELFF. The CDR3 coding sequence is TGCGCCAGCAGCCAAATCTTGAGCGGGGGGGCCCCCACCGGGGAGCTGTTTTTT.

This clone has just a few counts. This chain links TRBV4-1 with TRBJ1-1; the D is unclear. The CDR3 covers 13 residues. CDR1 and CDR2 (germline): MGHRA, YSYEKL. The V end was cut by 10 bases, the J end by 0 bases, with 12 bases between. CDR3: CATTGSLNTEAFF. CDR3 sequence (DNA): TGCGCCACCACCGGGAGCTTGAACACTGAAGCTTTCTTT.

This clone was seen more than once but under ten times. DNA of the CDR3: TGTGCCAGCAGTAGTCGGGGGGGAATAACTTCTCTCTATGGCTACACCTTC. This codes for CASSSRGGITSLYGYTF. This sequence joins TRBV27 and TRBJ1-2; D perhaps matches TRBD1 (5 bases). There are 17 residues in the CDR3. V gave up 5 bases and J gave up 4 bases, with 23 bases separating them. Germline assignment: CDR1 MNHEY and CDR2 SMNVEV (reference sequence).

The rearrangement links TRBV7-2 to TRBJ1-3; a weak D match, TRBD1 (5 bases). V was clipped by 4 bases and J by 4 bases, with 14 bases between them. Germline CDR1 and CDR2: SGHTA and FQGNSA. CDR3 length: 15 residues. CDR3 in DNA: TGTGCCAGCAGCTCCGATACAGGAGCCGGAAACACCATATATTTT. Its translation: CASSSDTGAGNTIYF.

The chain joins TRBV19 to TRBJ2-5; 9 bases are a match to TRBD2. The CDR3 is 16 amino acids. The junction had 10 bases not matched to a gene; V was cut back by 3 bases and J by 5 bases. The germline V gene has CDR1 LNHDA and CDR2 SQIVND (reference sequence). CDR3 DNA sequence: TGTGCCAGTAGTATCAACGGCGGGGGGGCCGGGGAGACCCAGTACTTC. It yields the protein CASSINGGGAGETQYF.

J is TRBJ2-1 and V is TRBV14, with a possible D match to TRBD2 (5 bases). The germline V and J ends were trimmed by 2 bases and 9 bases, with 20 bases remaining between them. Germline V gene data show CDR1 as SGHDN and CDR2 as FVKESK. This CDR3 has 16 residues. CDR3 sequence (DNA): TGTGCCAGCAGCCAATCCCGACCGGGGATGGGATTTGAGCAGTTCTTC. Translated: CASSQSRPGMGFEQFF.

The chain uses TRBV24-1 and TRBJ2-3, with 10 bases fitting TRBD2. Trimming cost V 4 bases and J 1 base; bases outside gene matches: 4. Germline CDR1 and CDR2: KGHDR and SFDVKD. The CDR3 is 16 residues long. The CDR3 DNA sequence: TGTGCCACCAGTGAACCTAGCGGGGGCCGCACAGATACGCAGTATTTT. It encodes CATSEPSGGRTDTQYF.

J is TRBJ2-5 and V is TRBV30; tentatively, D is TRBD2 (6 bases). The germline CDR1 and CDR2 sequences are GTSNPN and SVGIG (reference sequence). Deletions cut 0 bases from V and 5 bases from J, with 16 bases between. CDR3 size: 15 residues. The CDR3 DNA reads as TGTGCCTGGAGTGTCGAGGGGAGGCGAGGTGAGACCCAGTACTTC. It is translated as CAWSVEGRRGETQYF.

The genes are TRBV7-9 and TRBJ2-2; D not certain. The germline V and J ends were trimmed by 5 bases and 4 bases, with 17 bases remaining between them. The CDR3 runs to 16 residues. Germline loops: CDR1 SEHNR, CDR2 FQNEAQ (reference sequence). The CDR3 region has the DNA TGTGCCAGCAGCCGTCCCGGTAGCCCATCCACCGGGGAGCTGTTTTTT. The encoded protein is CASSRPGSPSTGELFF.

The chain is built from TRBV7-2 and TRBJ2-7, with D perhaps TRBD2 (6 bases). V lost 7 bases and J 3 bases, leaving 16 bases between the germline ends. Germline V gene sequence: CDR1 SGHTA, CDR2 FQGNSA. This CDR3 region has 14 residues. CDR3 sequence reads: CASTPGPGGYEQYF. The DNA for the CDR3 is TGTGCCAGCACCCCAGGTCCCGGGGGCTACGAGCAGTACTTC.

Here the CDR3 reads CSVLKGQGTFF. As DNA, the CDR3 is TGCAGTGTTCTTAAGGGACAAGGCACTTTCTTT. The chain links TRBV20-1 to TRBJ1-1; a weak D match, TRBD1 (6 bases). The V end was cut by 7 bases, the J end by 12 bases, with 18 bases between. CDR3 length: 11 amino acids. Germline V gene data show CDR1 as DFQATT and CDR2 as SNEGSKA (reference sequence).

In this sample, this clone turned up many times. The chain recombines TRBV11-3 with TRBJ2-1; TRBD1 is a possible D gene (5 bases). CDR1 is SGHNT, CDR2 YENEEA, per germline. Trimming left V 6 bases short and J 2 bases short, with 8 bases between. The CDR3 totals 13 residues. The CDR3 loop is CASSTGAYNEQFF. DNA for the CDR3: TGTGCCAGCAGTACAGGAGCCTACAATGAGCAGTTCTTC.

The rearrangement links TRBV10-3 to TRBJ2-2, with 7 bases fitting TRBD2. Germline trimming cut 6 bases from V and 7 bases from J; bases unmatched to any gene: 14. This CDR3 has 16 amino acids. Looked up from germline, CDR1 is ENHRY and CDR2 is SYGVKD. The chain's CDR3 is CAISQTSGPGGGELFF. The CDR3 DNA is TGTGCCATCAGCCAAACGTCAGGACCGGGGGGCGGGGAGCTGTTTTTT.

The genes are TRBV12-3 or TRBV12-4 and TRBJ2-7, with a tentative D call TRBD2 (6 bases). Between the trimmed V and J ends, which lost 2 bases and 5 bases, there was a span of 10 bases. CDR3 length: 13 amino acids. CDR3 sequence reads: CASSLLWGDEQYF. CDR3 nucleotide sequence: TGTGCCAGCAGTTTACTTTGGGGGGACGAGCAGTACTTC.

This chain links TRBV6-2 or TRBV6-3 with TRBJ2-1; 9 bases are a match to TRBD1. After removal of 4 bases from V and 4 bases from J, the junction contained 5 bases not matched to a gene. This CDR3 has 15 amino acids. The germline CDR1 and CDR2 sequences are MNHEY and SVGEGT. Here the CDR3 reads CASSWSTGGYNEQFF. DNA of the CDR3: TGTGCCAGCAGTTGGTCGACAGGGGGTTACAATGAGCAGTTCTTC.

This sequence joins TRBV12-3 or TRBV12-4 and TRBJ2-5; D possibly corresponds to TRBD2 (5 bases). This CDR3 spans 13 amino acids. V was shortened by 6 bases and J by 5 bases, with 13 bases between the two germline ends. DNA of the CDR3: TGTGCCAGCAGCCTTTCGTCGGGGGAGACCCAGTACTTC. It encodes CASSLSSGETQYF.

This chain connects TRBV6-6 to TRBJ2-5, with a weak D call TRBD2 (5 bases). The CDR3 runs to 14 residues. Germline V gene sequence: CDR1 MNHNY, CDR2 SVGAGI (reference sequence). V shed 0 bases and J shed 5 bases, with 10 bases lying between them. CDR3 loop: CASSYSTTGETQYF. The CDR3 region has the DNA TGTGCCAGCAGTTACTCGACCACGGGGGAGACCCAGTACTTC.

This clone was counted many times. V and J are TRBV6-5 and TRBJ2-7; 8 bases map to TRBD1. Germline V gene sequence: CDR1 MNHEY, CDR2 SVGAGI. The trim removed 4 bases at V and 3 bases at J, leaving 2 bases unmatched. The CDR3 consists of 13 residues. This CDR3 is CASSSDRGYEQYV. The CDR3 nucleotides are TGTGCCAGCAGTTCCGACAGGGGCTACGAGCAGTACGTC.

V usage is TRBV25-1 and J usage is TRBJ1-4, with 10 bases identical to TRBD1. V gave up 3 bases and J gave up 9 bases; unmatched junction bases: 4. Germline V gene data show CDR1 as MGHDK and CDR2 as SYGVNS. This CDR3 comprises 14 residues. The CDR3 nucleotides read TGTGCCAGCAGTGATCGGGACAGGGGACAAAAACTGTTTTTT. Translating gives CASSDRDRGQKLFF.

This clone came up a few times. V is TRBV19 and J is TRBJ1-2, with no clear D. The CDR3 length is 15 residues. CDR1 and CDR2 from the germline V gene are LNHDA and SQIVND (reference sequence). Trimming shortened V by 5 bases and J by 7 bases, and 20 bases separated the two germline ends. CDR3 loop: CASSGQVGGFGGYTF. The CDR3 coding sequence is TGTGCCAGTAGTGGGCAGGTGGGAGGGTTTGGTGGCTACACCTTC.

The V gene is TRBV5-1, the J gene TRBJ2-7, with a possible D match to TRBD1 (5 bases). The CDR3 has 15 amino acids. With 1 base removed from V and 0 bases from J, the gap between germline ends came to 11 bases. Germline CDR1 SGHRS, CDR2 YFSETQ. In DNA, the CDR3 is TGCGCCAGCAGCTTGCACAGGCACCCCTCCTACGAGCAGTACGTC. Its protein product is CASSLHRHPSYEQYV.

The chain recombines TRBV3-1 (or the pseudogene TRBV3-2) with TRBJ1-1; tentatively, D is TRBD1 (5 bases). The CDR3 is 13 amino acids. V lost 1 base and J 7 bases, leaving 10 bases between the germline ends. Germline loops: CDR1 LGHDT, CDR2 YNNKEL (reference sequence). CDR3 DNA: TGTGCCAGCAGCCAAGTTCAGGGATATGAAGCTTTCTTT. It translates to CASSQVQGYEAFF.

The gene calls are TRBV24-1 and TRBJ2-2; 11 bases fit TRBD1. This CDR3 is 17 amino acids long. The J segment lost 4 bases and the V segment lost 0 bases, leaving 3 bases of the junction unmatched. Germline lookup yields CDR1 KGHDR and CDR2 SFDVKD. CDR3 in amino acids: CATSDLQGTGGTGELFF. For the CDR3, the DNA is TGTGCCACCAGTGATTTGCAGGGGACAGGGGGCACCGGGGAGCTGTTTTTT.

V gene TRBV14 combines with J gene TRBJ1-2, with 7 bases matching TRBD1. Per germline, CDR1 SGHDN and CDR2 FVKESK. The CDR3 has 16 residues. The trim removed 1 base at V and 5 bases at J, leaving 10 bases unmatched. CDR3 amino acids: CASSQGVPGQTYGYTF. In DNA form, the CDR3 reads TGTGCCAGCAGCCAAGGGGTTCCGGGACAGACGTATGGCTACACCTTC. Drawing the rest from reference TRBV14 and TRBJ1-2, the complete variable domain is EAGVTQFPSHSVIEKGQTVTLRCDPISGHDNLYWYRRVMGKEIKFLLHFVKESKQDESGMPNNRFLAERTGGTYSTLKVQPAELEDSGVYFCASSQGVPGQTYGYTFGSGTRLTVV.

The chain combines TRBV7-9 with TRBJ2-7; possible D gene TRBD1, 5 bases. The V end was cut by 5 bases, the J end by 4 bases, with 9 bases between. Germline CDR1 is SEHNR and CDR2 is FQNEAQ (reference sequence). The CDR3 loop spans 12 amino acids. In nucleotides, the CDR3 is TGTGCCAGCAGCATGGGGCTTTACGAGCAGTACTTC. It codes for CASSMGLYEQYF.